The sequence of this T cell receptor beta chain was determined in a study of cytomegalovirus exposure and HLA in healthy donors. The study, taken as a whole, reports: Cytomegalovirus association was assigned to approximately 160 TCR beta chains. It was shown in a later analysis that HLA-associated TCR beta chains were more clonally expanded than other, equally common chains. It was reported in a later analysis that an Asian-associated ancestry cluster showed fewer N-insertions than the roughly 670-donor mean.

A word on this clone: Its antigen is undetermined.

Primers for the PCR totalled 60 Vbeta and 13 Jbeta. TCRdb's table, derived via immunoSEQ multiplex PCR, lists solely in-frame clones and lacks some. Among roughly 180,000 clones listed, 75% to 80% were seen once. Despite likely unrecorded immune exposures, the donors were nominally healthy at the time of sampling. What was sequenced was PBMCs. The TCR sequence derives from a man in his fifties or sixties in good health and CMV-seropositive.

The CDR3 protein is CASSPPHRDRGPSGELFF. The CDR3 DNA sequence: TGTGCCAGCAGTCCACCACACCGGGACAGGGGGCCCAGCGGGGAGCTGTTTTTT. This chain links TRBV27 with TRBJ2-2, with 12 bases aligning to TRBD1. With 5 bases clipped from V and 7 bases from J, the junction kept 14 bases outside the gene matches. Germline V lookup: CDR1 MNHEY, CDR2 SMNVEV (reference sequence). This CDR3 region has 18 residues.